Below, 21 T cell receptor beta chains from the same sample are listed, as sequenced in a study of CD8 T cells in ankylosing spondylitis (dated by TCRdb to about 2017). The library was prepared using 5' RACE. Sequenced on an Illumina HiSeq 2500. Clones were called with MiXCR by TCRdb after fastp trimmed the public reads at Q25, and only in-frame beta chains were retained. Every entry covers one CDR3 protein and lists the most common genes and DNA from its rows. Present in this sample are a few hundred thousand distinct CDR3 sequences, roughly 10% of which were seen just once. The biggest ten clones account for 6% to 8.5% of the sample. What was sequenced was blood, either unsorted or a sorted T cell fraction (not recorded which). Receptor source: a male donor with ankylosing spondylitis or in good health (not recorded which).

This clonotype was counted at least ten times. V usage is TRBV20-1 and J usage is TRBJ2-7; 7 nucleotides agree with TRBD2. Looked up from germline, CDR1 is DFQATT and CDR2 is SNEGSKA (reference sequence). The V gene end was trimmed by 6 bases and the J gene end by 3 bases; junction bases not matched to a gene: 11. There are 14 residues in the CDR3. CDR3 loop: CSARGGTLGYEQYF. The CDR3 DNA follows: TGCAGTGCCCGGGGAGGGACCTTGGGCTACGAGCAGTACTTC.

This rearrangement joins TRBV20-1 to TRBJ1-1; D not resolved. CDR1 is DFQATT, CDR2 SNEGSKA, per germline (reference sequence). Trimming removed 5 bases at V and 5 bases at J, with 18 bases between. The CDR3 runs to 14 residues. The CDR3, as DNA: TGCAGTGCTCCTGGGCTAGTAGGCGGAACTGAAGCTTTCTTT. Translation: CSAPGLVGGTEAFF.

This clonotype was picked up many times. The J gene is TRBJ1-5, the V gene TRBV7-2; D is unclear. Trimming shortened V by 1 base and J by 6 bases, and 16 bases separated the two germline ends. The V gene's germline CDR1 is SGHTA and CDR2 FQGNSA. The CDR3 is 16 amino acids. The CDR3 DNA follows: TGTGCCAGCAGCTTAGGAGGCTGGGGAAGCGCTCAGCCCCAGCATTTT. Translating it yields CASSLGGWGSAQPQHF.

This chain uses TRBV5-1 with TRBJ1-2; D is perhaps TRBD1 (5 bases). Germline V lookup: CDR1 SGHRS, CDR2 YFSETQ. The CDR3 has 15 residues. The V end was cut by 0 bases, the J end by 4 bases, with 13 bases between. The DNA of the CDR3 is TGCGCCAGCAGCTTGGATGGCAGGGAGGGCTATGGCTACACCTTC. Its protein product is CASSLDGREGYGYTF.

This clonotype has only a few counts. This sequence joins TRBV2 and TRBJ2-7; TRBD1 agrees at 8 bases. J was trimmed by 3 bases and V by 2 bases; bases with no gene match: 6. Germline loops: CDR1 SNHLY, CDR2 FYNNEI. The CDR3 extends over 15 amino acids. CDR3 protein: CASSERTGSIYEQYF. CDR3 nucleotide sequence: TGTGCCAGCAGTGAACGGACAGGGAGTATCTACGAGCAGTACTTC.

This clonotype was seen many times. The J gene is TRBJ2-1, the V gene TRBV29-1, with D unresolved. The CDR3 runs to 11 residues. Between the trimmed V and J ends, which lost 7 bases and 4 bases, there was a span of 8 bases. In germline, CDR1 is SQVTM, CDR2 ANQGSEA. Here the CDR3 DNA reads TGCAGCGGGTCCCAGTACAATGAGCAGTTCTTC. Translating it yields CSGSQYNEQFF.

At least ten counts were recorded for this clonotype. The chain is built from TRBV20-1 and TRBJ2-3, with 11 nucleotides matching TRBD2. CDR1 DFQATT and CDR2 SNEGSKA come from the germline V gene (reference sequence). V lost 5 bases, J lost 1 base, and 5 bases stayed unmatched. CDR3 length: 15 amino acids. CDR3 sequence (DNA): TGCAGTGCTTGGCCGGGACTAGCGGGCACAGATACGCAGTATTTT. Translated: CSAWPGLAGTDTQYF.

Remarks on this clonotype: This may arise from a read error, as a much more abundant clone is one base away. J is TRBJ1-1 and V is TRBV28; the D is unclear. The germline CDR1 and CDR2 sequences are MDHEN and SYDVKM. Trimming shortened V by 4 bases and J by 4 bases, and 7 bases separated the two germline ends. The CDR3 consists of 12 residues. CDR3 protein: CASSSQATEAFF. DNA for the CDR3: TGTGCCAGCAGTTCCCAGGCCACTGAAGCTTTCTTT.

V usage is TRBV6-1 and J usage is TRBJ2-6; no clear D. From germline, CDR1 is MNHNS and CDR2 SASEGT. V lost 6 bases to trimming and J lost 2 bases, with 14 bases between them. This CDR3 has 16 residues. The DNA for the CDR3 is TGTGCCAGCAGAAACCCTTGGCGACCTGGGGCCAACGTCCTGACTTTC. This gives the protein CASRNPWRPGANVLTF.

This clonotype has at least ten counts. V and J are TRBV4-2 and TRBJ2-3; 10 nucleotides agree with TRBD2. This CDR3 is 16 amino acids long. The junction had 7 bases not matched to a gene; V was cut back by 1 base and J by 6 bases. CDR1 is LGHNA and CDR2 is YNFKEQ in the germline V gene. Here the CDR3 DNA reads TGTGCCAGCAGCCAAGTCCTAGCGGGGGACGTGGATACGCAGTATTTT. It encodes CASSQVLAGDVDTQYF.

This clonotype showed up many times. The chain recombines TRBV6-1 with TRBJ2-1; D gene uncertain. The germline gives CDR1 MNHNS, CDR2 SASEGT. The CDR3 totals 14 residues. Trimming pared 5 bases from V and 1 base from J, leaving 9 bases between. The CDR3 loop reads CASSRSSSYNEQFF. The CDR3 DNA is TGTGCCAGCAGTCGGAGTTCTTCCTACAATGAGCAGTTCTTC.

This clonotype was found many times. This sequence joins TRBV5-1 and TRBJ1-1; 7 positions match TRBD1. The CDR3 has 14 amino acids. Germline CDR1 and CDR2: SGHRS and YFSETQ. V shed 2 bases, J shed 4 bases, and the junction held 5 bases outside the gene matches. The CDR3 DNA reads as TGCGCCAGCAGCTTAGGGGGCCCGAGCACTGAAGCTTTCTTT. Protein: CASSLGGPSTEAFF.

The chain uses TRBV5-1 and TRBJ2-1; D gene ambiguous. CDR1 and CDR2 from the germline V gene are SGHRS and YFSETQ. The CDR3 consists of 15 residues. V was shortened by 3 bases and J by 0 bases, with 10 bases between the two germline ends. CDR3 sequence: CASSSELSSYNEQFF. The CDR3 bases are TGCGCCAGCAGCTCTGAGCTTAGCTCCTACAATGAGCAGTTCTTC.

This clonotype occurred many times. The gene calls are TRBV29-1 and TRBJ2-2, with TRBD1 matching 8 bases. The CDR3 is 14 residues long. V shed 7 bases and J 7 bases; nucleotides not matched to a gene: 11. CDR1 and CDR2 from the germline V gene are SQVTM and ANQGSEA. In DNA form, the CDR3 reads TGCAGCGGGCAAGTGACAGGGGATAACGGGGAGCTGTTTTTT. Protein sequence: CSGQVTGDNGELFF.

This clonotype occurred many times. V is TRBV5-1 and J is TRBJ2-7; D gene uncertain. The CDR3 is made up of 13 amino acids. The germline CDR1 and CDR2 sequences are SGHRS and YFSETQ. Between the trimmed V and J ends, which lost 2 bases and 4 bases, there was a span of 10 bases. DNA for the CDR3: TGCGCCAGCAGCTTTGGGCAACAATACGAGCAGTACTTC. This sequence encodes CASSFGQQYEQYF.

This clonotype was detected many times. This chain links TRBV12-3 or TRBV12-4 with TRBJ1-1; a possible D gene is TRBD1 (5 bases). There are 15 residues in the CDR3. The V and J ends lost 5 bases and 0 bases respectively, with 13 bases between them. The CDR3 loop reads CASSTLGQMNTEAFF. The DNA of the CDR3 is TGTGCCAGCAGTACCCTGGGGCAGATGAACACTGAAGCTTTCTTT.

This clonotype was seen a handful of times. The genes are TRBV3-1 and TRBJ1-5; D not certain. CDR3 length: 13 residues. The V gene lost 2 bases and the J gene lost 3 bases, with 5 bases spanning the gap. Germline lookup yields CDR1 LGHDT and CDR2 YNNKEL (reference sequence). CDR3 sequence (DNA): TGTGCCAGCAGCCAACAGCACAATCAGCCCCAGCATTTT. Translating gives CASSQQHNQPQHF.

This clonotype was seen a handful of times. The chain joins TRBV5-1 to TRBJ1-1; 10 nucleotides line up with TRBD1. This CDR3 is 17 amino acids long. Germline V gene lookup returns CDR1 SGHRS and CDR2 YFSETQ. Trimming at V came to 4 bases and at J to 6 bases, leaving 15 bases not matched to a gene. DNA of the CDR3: TGCGCCAGCAGCCTTACCGGGACAGGGGCGACTATCGCTGAAGCTTTCTTT. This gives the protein CASSLTGTGATIAEAFF.

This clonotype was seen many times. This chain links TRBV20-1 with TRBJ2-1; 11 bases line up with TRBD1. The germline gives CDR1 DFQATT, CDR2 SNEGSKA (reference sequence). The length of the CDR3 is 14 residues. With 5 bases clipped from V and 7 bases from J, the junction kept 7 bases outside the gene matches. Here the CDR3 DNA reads TGCAGTGCTGACCCGGGGGACAGGGGGAATGAGCAGTTCTTC. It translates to CSADPGDRGNEQFF.

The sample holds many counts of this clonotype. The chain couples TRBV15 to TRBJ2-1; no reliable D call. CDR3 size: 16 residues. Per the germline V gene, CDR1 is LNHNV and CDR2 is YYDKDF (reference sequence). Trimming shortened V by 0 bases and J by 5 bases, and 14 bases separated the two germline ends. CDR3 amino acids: CATSRDHANPNNEQFF. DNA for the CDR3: TGTGCCACCAGCAGAGATCACGCTAATCCTAACAATGAGCAGTTCTTC.

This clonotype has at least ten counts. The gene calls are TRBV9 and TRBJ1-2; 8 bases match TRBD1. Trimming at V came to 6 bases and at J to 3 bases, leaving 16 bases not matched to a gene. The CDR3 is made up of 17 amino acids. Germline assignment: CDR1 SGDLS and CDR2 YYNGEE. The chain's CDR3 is CASTASDREDFDYGYTF. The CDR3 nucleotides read TGTGCCAGCACCGCATCGGACAGGGAAGATTTTGACTATGGCTACACCTTC.